This T cell receptor (beta chain) was sequenced in a study of blood T cell repertoires in COVID-19. Turning to the study itself: Acute-phase and convalescent COVID-19 samples originated in the United States, Italy and Spain. Sample material is recorded as cDNA or gDNA derived from T cells, B-cell-depleted T cells, or PBMCs.

As handled by the study authors: The authors estimated nucleated cell counts from reference gene primer amplification. Sequenced by immunoSEQ multiplex PCR; TCRdb stores in-frame clones only, minus some. Clonal size and the V and J genes are those of that table, whereas D and trimming came from the DNA. Among approximately 75,000 clones, roughly four fifths were seen once, and the ten largest hold roughly 7.4%. Germline loops: CDR1 SGHRS, CDR2 YFSETQ. J lost 0 bases, V lost 4 bases, and 6 bases had no gene match. The length of the CDR3 is 15 residues. The TCR was taken from a human donor in a cohort sampled during active COVID-19. The V and J genes are TRBV5-1 and TRBJ2-7; 8 bases line up with TRBD1. The sequencing input was peripheral blood. For the CDR3, the DNA is TGCGCCAGCAGCGGGTGGGACAGGAACTCCTACGAGCAGTACTTC. Translated: CASSGWDRNSYEQYF.